Sequencing of this TCR beta chain was carried out in a study of blood T cell repertoires in COVID-19. This clone has just a few counts. Produced via immunoSEQ multiplex PCR; TCRdb's table is partial and in-frame only. The table has 400,000 to 550,000 clones, 85% to 90% seen once; the top ten hold approximately 4.3%. Trimming took 2 bases from V and 0 from J, leaving 5 bases between them. There are 14 residues in the CDR3. Per the germline V gene, CDR1 is LGHDT and CDR2 is YNNKEL (reference sequence). The sequenced sample was peripheral blood. This chain joins TRBV3-1 (or the pseudogene TRBV3-2) and TRBJ2-4, with unresolved D. The receptor comes from a woman aged 25-40 years with acute or convalescent COVID-19. The CDR3 nucleotides are TGTGCCAGCAGCCAACAGATAGCCAAAAACATTCAGTACTTC. The encoded protein is CASSQQIAKNIQYF.